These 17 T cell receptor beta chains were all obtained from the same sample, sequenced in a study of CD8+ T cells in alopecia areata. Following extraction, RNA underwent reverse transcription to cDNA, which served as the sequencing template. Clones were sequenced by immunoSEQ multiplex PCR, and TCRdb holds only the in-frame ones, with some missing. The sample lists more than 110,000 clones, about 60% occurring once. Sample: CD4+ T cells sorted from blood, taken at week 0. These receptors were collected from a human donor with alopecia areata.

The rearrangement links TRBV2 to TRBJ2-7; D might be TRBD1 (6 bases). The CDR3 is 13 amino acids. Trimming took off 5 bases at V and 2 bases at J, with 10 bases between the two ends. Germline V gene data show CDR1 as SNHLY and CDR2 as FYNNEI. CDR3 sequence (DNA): TGTGCCAGCAGTTTCGGACAGCCCTACGAGCAGTACTTC. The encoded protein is CASSFGQPYEQYF.

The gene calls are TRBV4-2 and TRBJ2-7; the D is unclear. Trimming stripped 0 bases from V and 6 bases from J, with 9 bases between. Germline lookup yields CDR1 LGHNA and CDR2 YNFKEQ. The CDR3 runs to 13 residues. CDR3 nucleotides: TGTGCCAGCAGCCAAGACCAAATAGGCGAGCAGTACTTC. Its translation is CASSQDQIGEQYF.

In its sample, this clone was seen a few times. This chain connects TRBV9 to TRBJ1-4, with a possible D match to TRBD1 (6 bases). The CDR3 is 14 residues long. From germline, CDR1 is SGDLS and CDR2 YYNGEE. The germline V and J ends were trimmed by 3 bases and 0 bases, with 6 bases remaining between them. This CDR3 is CASSEGATNEKLFF. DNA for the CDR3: TGTGCCAGCAGCGAGGGGGCAACTAATGAAAAACTGTTTTTT.

The CDR3 spells CASSLRQGWETQYF. The CDR3, as DNA: TGTGCCAGCAGTTTGAGACAGGGTTGGGAGACCCAGTACTTC. The chain combines TRBV27 with TRBJ2-5; 7 nucleotides line up with TRBD1. The CDR3 spans 14 residues. The trim removed 3 bases at V and 5 bases at J, leaving 6 bases unmatched. Germline CDR1 MNHEY, CDR2 SMNVEV (reference sequence).

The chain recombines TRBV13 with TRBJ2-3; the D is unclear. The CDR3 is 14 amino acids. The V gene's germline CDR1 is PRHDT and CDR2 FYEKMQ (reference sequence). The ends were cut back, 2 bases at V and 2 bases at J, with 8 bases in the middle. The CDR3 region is CASSLPSITDTQYF. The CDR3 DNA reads TGTGCCAGCAGCTTACCATCAATCACAGATACGCAGTATTTT. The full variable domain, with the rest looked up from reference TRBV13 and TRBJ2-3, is AAGVIQSPRHLIKEKRETATLKCYPIPRHDTVYWYQQGPGQDPQFLISFYEKMQSDKGSIPDRFSAQQFSDYHSELNMSSLELGDSALYFCASSLPSITDTQYFGPGTRLTVL.

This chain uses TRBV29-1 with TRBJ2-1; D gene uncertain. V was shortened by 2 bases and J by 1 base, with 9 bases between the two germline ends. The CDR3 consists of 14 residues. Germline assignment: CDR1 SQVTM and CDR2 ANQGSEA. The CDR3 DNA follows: TGCAGCGTTGAACCTGGGGTGTCCTACAATGAGCAGTTCTTC. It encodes CSVEPGVSYNEQFF.

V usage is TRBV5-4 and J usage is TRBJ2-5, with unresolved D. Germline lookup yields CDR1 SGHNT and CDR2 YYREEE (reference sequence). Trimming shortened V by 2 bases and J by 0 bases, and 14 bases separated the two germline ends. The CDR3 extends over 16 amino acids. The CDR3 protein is CASSFGGTTYQETQYF. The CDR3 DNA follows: TGTGCCAGCAGCTTTGGCGGAACCACGTACCAAGAGACCCAGTACTTC.

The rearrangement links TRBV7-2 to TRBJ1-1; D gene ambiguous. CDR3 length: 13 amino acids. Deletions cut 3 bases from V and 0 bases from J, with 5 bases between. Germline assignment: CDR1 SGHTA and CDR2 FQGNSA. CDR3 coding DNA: TGTGCCAGCAGCTTTCGCATGAACACTGAAGCTTTCTTT. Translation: CASSFRMNTEAFF.

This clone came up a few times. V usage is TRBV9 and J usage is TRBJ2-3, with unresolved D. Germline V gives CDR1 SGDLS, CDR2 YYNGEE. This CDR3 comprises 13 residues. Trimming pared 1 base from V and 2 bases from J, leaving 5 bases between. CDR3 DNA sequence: TGTGCCAGCAGCGTACCCCCCACAGATACGCAGTATTTT. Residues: CASSVPPTDTQYF.

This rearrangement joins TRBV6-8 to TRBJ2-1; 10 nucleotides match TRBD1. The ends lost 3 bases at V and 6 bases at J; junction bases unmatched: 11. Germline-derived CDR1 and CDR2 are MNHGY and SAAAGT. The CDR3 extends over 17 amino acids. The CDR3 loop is CASSYRPGTGVINEQFF. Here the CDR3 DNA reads TGTGCCAGCAGTTATCGTCCCGGGACAGGGGTAATCAATGAGCAGTTCTTC.

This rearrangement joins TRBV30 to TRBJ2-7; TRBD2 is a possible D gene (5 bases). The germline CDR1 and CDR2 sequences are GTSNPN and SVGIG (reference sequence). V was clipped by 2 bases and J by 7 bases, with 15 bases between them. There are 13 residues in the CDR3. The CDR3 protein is CAWSPEVGREQYF. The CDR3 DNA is TGTGCCTGGAGTCCCGAGGTAGGGAGAGAGCAGTACTTC. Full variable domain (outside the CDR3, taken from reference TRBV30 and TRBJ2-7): SQTIHQWPATLVQPVGSPLSLECTVEGTSNPNLYWYRQAAGRGLQLLFYSVGIGQISSEVPQNLSASRPQDRQFILSSKKLLLSDSGFYLCAWSPEVGREQYFGPGTRLTVT.

For the CDR3, the DNA is TGTGCCAGCAGTCCTCGACTAGCGGGGCCTAAAGTCTACGAGCAGTACTTC. Encoded protein: CASSPRLAGPKVYEQYF. The J gene is TRBJ2-7, the V gene TRBV2; TRBD2 matches 11 bases. The CDR3 is 17 amino acids. V gave up 5 bases and J gave up 3 bases; unmatched junction bases: 12. Germline V gene lookup returns CDR1 SNHLY and CDR2 FYNNEI.

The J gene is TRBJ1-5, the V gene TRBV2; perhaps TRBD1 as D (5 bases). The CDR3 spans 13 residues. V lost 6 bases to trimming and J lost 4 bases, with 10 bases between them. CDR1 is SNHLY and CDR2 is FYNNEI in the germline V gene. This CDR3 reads CASRSGLNQPQHF. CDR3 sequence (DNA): TGTGCCAGCAGGTCAGGGTTAAATCAGCCCCAGCATTTT.

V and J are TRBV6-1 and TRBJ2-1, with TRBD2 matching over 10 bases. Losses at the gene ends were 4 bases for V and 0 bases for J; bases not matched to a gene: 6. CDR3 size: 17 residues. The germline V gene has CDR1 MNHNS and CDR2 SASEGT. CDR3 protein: CASSADTSGVSYNEQFF. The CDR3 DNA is TGTGCCAGCAGTGCTGATACTAGCGGGGTCTCCTACAATGAGCAGTTCTTC.

The CDR3 bases are TGTGCCAGCAGCCTAACACATCGGGGAGCTAACTATGGCTACACCTTC. It translates to CASSLTHRGANYGYTF. This chain uses TRBV7-2 with TRBJ1-2; D unresolved. Germline V CDR1 and CDR2: SGHTA, FQGNSA. V lost 5 bases, J lost 0 bases, and 16 bases lay in between. CDR3 length: 16 residues.

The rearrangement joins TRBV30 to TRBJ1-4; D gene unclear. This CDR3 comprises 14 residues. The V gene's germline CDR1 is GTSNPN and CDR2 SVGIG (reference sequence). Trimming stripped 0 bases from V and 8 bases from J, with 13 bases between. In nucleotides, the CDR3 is TGTGCCTGGAGTGTGGGTCCGGTCGGGGAAAAACTGTTTTTT. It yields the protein CAWSVGPVGEKLFF.

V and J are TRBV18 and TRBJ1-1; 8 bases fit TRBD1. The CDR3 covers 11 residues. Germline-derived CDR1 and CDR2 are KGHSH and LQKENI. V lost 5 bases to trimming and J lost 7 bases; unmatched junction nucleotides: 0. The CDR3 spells CASSGTGEAFF. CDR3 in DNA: TGTGCCAGCTCAGGGACAGGTGAAGCTTTCTTT.